This T cell receptor (beta chain) comes out of a study of cytomegalovirus exposure and HLA in healthy donors. Regarding this clone: Its antigen is as yet unknown.

Per germline, CDR1 KGHSH and CDR2 LQKENI. V was pared by 0 bases and J by 10 bases, with 12 bases between. This CDR3 has 13 amino acids. The study's findings and limits: Within a later analysis, the majority of CMV-associated TCR beta chains appeared HLA-restricted. For presence/absence analyses, sequencing depth was assumed to be roughly uniform across donors.

13 Jbeta primers and 60 Vbeta primers were used for the PCR. Profiling relied on immunoSEQ multiplex PCR, and the TCRdb table lists in-frame clones only, not all of them. This sample has about 92,000 clones, with approximately 84% found just once. Sequenced: PBMCs. The sequence came from a girl aged 2 to 10 in good health and CMV-seropositive. V is TRBV18 and J is TRBJ2-5; the D gene is possibly TRBD1 (6 bases). This CDR3 is CASSPPDHRDQYF. DNA of the CDR3: TGTGCCAGCTCACCACCGGACCACAGGGACCAGTACTTC.